These 10 T cell receptor beta chains originate from one sample sequenced in a study of cytomegalovirus exposure and HLA in healthy donors. PCR amplification relied on 60 Vbeta primers (plus 13 Jbeta primers). Clones were sequenced by immunoSEQ multiplex PCR, and TCRdb holds only the in-frame ones, with some missing. The sample has 200,000 to 250,000 clones, almost 70% seen once. Sequencing input: PBMCs. These receptors all come from a man between 35 and 55 years old in good health and CMV-seropositive.

Worth noting for this clone: One junction end does not reproduce the germline sequence, and a read error may be involved. The J gene is TRBJ1-6, the V gene TRBV7-9; 7 bases match TRBD1. The CDR3 is 16 amino acids. Germline V gene sequence: CDR1 SEHNR, CDR2 FQNEAQ (reference sequence). CDR3 in amino acids: CSSRRQGTSYNSPLHF. The CDR3 DNA sequence: TGTTCCAGCAGGCGACAGGGTACTTCCTATAATTCACCCCTCCACTTT.

This clone has just one count. The chain combines TRBV2 with TRBJ1-5; D is possibly TRBD1 (5 bases). The CDR3 has 14 amino acids. CDR1 is SNHLY, CDR2 FYNNEI, per germline. The V end was cut by 3 bases, the J end by 6 bases, with 12 bases between. CDR3 nucleotides: TGTGCCAGCAGTGAGATGGGGGGGGGTCAGCCCCAGCATTTT. Translation: CASSEMGGGQPQHF.

This clone appeared a single time. V usage is TRBV27 and J usage is TRBJ1-3; TRBD1 might be the D (6 bases). CDR3 size: 16 residues. The ends were cut back, 5 bases at V and 5 bases at J, with 19 bases in the middle. Germline V gene sequence: CDR1 MNHEY, CDR2 SMNVEV (reference sequence). CDR3 nucleotide sequence: TGTGCCAGCAGTCCCTCCACAGGGAATGAGAGAAACACCATATATTTT. This gives the protein CASSPSTGNERNTIYF.

The V call is TRBV28, the J call TRBJ2-7; tentative D call: TRBD2 (7 bases). With 10 bases removed from V and 5 bases from J, the gap between germline ends came to 18 bases. The CDR3 has 13 amino acids. The germline V gene has CDR1 MDHEN and CDR2 SYDVKM. The CDR3 loop is CATIRSGGDEQYF. CDR3 DNA: TGTGCCACCATCCGCTCGGGGGGCGACGAGCAGTACTTC.

This clone was counted between two and nine times. The rearrangement joins TRBV18 to TRBJ2-1, with D unresolved. V dropped 8 bases and J dropped 1 base, with 15 bases sitting between them. Germline loops: CDR1 KGHSH, CDR2 LQKENI. This CDR3 contains 15 residues. CDR3 region: CASDDSFGSYNEQFF. CDR3 nucleotide sequence: TGTGCCAGCGACGACTCGTTCGGGTCCTACAATGAGCAGTTCTTC.

The V and J genes are TRBV5-1 and TRBJ2-2; TRBD1 might be the D (6 bases). In germline, CDR1 is SGHRS, CDR2 YFSETQ. This CDR3 region has 16 residues. The V end lost 4 bases, the J end lost 6 bases, and 19 bases lay between the germline ends. The CDR3: CASSGTSIMGAGELFF. The CDR3 nucleotides read TGCGCCAGCAGCGGGACATCTATAATGGGGGCCGGGGAGCTGTTTTTT.

V is TRBV28 and J is TRBJ2-5; possibly TRBD2 for D (5 bases). The CDR3 covers 14 residues. V dropped 7 bases and J dropped 3 bases, with 15 bases sitting between them. From germline, CDR1 is MDHEN and CDR2 SYDVKM. The CDR3 here is CASIHSPGEETQYF. CDR3 in DNA: TGTGCCAGCATTCATTCGCCCGGGGAAGAGACCCAGTACTTC.

The rearrangement links TRBV5-6 to TRBJ1-6; the D is unclear. CDR3 length: 14 residues. V lost 4 bases, J lost 9 bases, and 14 bases lay in between. Germline CDR1 SGHDT, CDR2 YYEEEE. The CDR3 here is CASSALSGVSPLHF. In DNA, the CDR3 is TGTGCCAGCAGCGCCTTAAGCGGGGTTTCACCCCTCCACTTT.

This clone has a handful of counts. CDR3 coding DNA: TGTGCCAGCAGCGTAGAGGCAGGGAACTACGAGCAGTACTTC. This gives the protein CASSVEAGNYEQYF. The V call is TRBV9, the J call TRBJ2-7; D might be TRBD1 (5 bases). CDR3 size: 14 residues. CDR1 and CDR2 (germline): SGDLS, YYNGEE. The V end was cut by 0 bases, the J end by 3 bases, with 10 bases between.

The V and J genes are TRBV5-1 and TRBJ2-7, with 13 bases aligning to TRBD2. The germline V gene encodes CDR1 SGHRS and CDR2 YFSETQ. This CDR3 spans 14 amino acids. With 5 bases clipped from V and 4 bases from J, the junction kept 3 bases outside the gene matches. In DNA, the CDR3 is TGCGCCAGCAGTTGGGGACTAGCGGGATACGAGCAGTACTTC. It encodes CASSWGLAGYEQYF.